This T cell receptor (beta chain) was recorded in a study of T cells in Graves' hyperthyroidism and ophthalmopathy. TCR beta CDR3 region amplification was performed from RNA transcripts. Researchers ran a first-round RT-PCR on the TCR CDR3 using the HTBI primer set. TCRdb independently ran MiXCR on the multiplex PCR reads; one entry per CDR3 protein. This table holds some 550,000 distinct CDR3 sequences, less than 25% found once. Germline V gives CDR1 SGHAT, CDR2 FQDESV (reference sequence). V was clipped by 2 bases and J by 4 bases, with 8 bases between them. The length of the CDR3 is 13 residues. This clonotype appeared many times.

The sequencing input was blood. The chain joins TRBV11-1 to TRBJ1-1; D is undetermined. This receptor was identified in a man younger than 30 with Graves' hyperthyroidism. DNA of the CDR3: TGTGCCAGCAGCTTAAAGGGTGGCACTGAAGCTTTCTTT. Encoded protein: CASSLKGGTEAFF.